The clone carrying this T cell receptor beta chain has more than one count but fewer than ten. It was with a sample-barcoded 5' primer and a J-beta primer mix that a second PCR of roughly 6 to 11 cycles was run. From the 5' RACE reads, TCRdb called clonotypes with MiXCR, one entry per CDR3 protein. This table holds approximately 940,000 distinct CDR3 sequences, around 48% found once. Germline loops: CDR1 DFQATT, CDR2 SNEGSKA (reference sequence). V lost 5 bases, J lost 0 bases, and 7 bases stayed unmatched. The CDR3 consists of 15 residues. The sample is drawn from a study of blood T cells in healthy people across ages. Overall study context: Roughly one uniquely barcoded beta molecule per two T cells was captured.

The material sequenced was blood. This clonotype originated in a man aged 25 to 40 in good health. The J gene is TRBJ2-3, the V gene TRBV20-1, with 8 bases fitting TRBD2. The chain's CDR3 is CSASRGGLSTDTQYF. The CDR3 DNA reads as TGCAGTGCTTCCCGGGGGGGACTTAGCACAGATACGCAGTATTTT.